These T cell receptor beta chains were read from a single sample in a study of shared clonotypes between healthy human individuals. The table came from immunoSEQ multiplex PCR; TCRdb's copy has only in-frame clones and leaves some out. The sample comprises 950,000 to 1,200,000 clones, approximately 80% of which are singletons, and over 0.8% rests with the top ten. Sequenced: memory CD4+ T cells from PBMCs. The origin of the receptors is a man between 18 and 29 years old in good health. Some clones in this sample may be carry-over from other donors' samples. Each CDR3 is given with its conserved first and last residue. Each record gives: CDR3 length, clone size, J gene, V gene, D gene, CDR3 protein, CDR3 DNA. D genes are given only for firm matches. Clone size, where shown, is once, few, many, or a class for clones that have expanded.

13	NA	TRBJ1-1	TRBV7-9	NA	CASSLDGMAEAFF	TGTGCCAGCAGCTTAGATGGGATGGCTGAAGCTTTCTTT
15	NA	TRBJ2-3	TRBV7-9	NA	CASSSSSQGSGTQYF	TGTGCCAGCAGCTCCTCCTCACAGGGTAGTGGCACGCAGTATTTT
14	few	TRBJ1-5	TRBV30	NA	CAWSVRGGNQPQHF	TGTGCCTGGAGTGTAAGGGGGGGCAATCAGCCCCAGCATTTT
11	once	TRBJ2-7	TRBV20-1	TRBD1	CSAGQGYEQYF	TGCAGTGCTGGACAGGGCTACGAGCAGTACTTC
14	NA	TRBJ1-5	TRBV15	NA	CPTSSGRSNQPQHF	TGTCCCACCAGCAGTGGACGGAGCAATCAGCCCCAGCATTTT
13	once	TRBJ1-2	TRBV29-1	TRBD1	CSVSAGGNYGYTF	TGCAGCGTCTCGGCAGGGGGTAACTATGGCTACACCTTC
14	few	TRBJ1-5	TRBV6-6	NA	CATSFDSYNQPQHF	TGTGCCACGTCTTTCGACAGCTACAATCAGCCCCAGCATTTT
15	NA	TRBJ1-1	TRBV18	NA	CASSPNGGGYTEAFF	TGTGCCAGCTCTCCCAATGGTGGGGGCTACACTGAAGCTTTCTTT
14	NA	TRBJ1-2	TRBV5-8	NA	CASAPGRGGYGYTF	TGTGCCAGCGCCCCGGGGAGGGGGGGCTATGGCTACACCTTC
12	NA	TRBJ2-5	TRBV2	NA	CANSGNQETQYF	TGTGCCAACTCCGGGAACCAAGAGACCCAGTACTTC
16	NA	TRBJ2-5	TRBV5-1	TRBD1	CASRYYTGAIQETQYF	TGCGCCAGCAGGTACTACACAGGGGCTATCCAAGAGACCCAGTACTTC
11	few	TRBJ1-1	TRBV20-1	NA	CSARLQGEAFF	TGCAGTGCTCGCCTACAGGGTGAAGCTTTCTTT
15	NA	TRBJ2-3	TRBV28	TRBD2	CASSYPGGSVRTQYF	TGTGCCAGCAGTTATCCGGGCGGGAGTGTACGTACGCAGTATTTT
14	few	TRBJ2-1	TRBV7-3	TRBD2	CASSLTSGSNEQFF	TGTGCCAGCAGCTTAACTAGCGGGAGCAATGAGCAGTTCTTC
15	NA	TRBJ2-7	TRBV18	NA	CASSLDTGGIYEQYF	TGTGCCAGCTCACTCGATACAGGAGGGATCTACGAGCAGTACTTC
11	NA	TRBJ2-3	TRBV13	NA	CASSSGETQYF	TGTGCCAGCAGCTCCGGGGAGACGCAGTATTTT
13	NA	TRBJ1-2	TRBV29-1	TRBD1	CSSGQAASYGYTF	TGCAGCTCGGGACAGGCCGCCAGCTATGGCTACACCTTC
17	NA	TRBJ2-7	TRBV9	NA	CASSVVYAGATSYEQYF	TGTGCCAGCAGCGTAGTATATGCGGGGGCTACCTCCTACGAGCAGTACTTC
14	NA	TRBJ2-1	TRBV5-1	TRBD1	CASSFDRAHNEQFF	TGCGCCAGCAGCTTCGACAGGGCTCACAATGAGCAGTTCTTC
13	NA	TRBJ2-6	TRBV5-4	NA	CASAWAGANVLTF	TGTGCCAGCGCCTGGGCCGGGGCCAACGTCCTGACTTTC
15	NA	TRBJ2-3	TRBV19	TRBD1	CASSIDRDGTDTQYF	TGTGCCAGTAGTATCGACAGGGATGGCACAGATACGCAGTATTTT
16	NA	TRBJ1-4	TRBV7-9	NA	CASSLGSGTHNEKLFF	TGTGCCAGCAGCTTAGGCAGTGGGACGCATAATGAAAAACTGTTTTTT
15	NA	TRBJ2-7	TRBV28	NA	CASSSPGGGSYEQYF	TGTGCCAGCAGTTCACCCGGGGGTGGCTCCTACGAGCAGTACTTC
12	few	TRBJ2-3	TRBV7-3	NA	CASSEDGDTQYF	TGTGCCAGCAGCGAGGATGGAGATACGCAGTATTTT
16	NA	TRBJ2-3	TRBV18	TRBD2	CASSPGTSGADDTQYF	TGTGCCAGCTCACCCGGGACTAGCGGGGCCGACGATACGCAGTATTTT
17	NA	TRBJ2-7	TRBV10-3	TRBD1	CATSDRDRGGWSYEQYF	TGTGCCACCAGTGACCGGGACAGGGGAGGGTGGTCCTACGAGCAGTACTTC
16	once	TRBJ1-1	TRBV18	TRBD1	CASSPAQTGWWSEAFF	TGTGCCAGCTCACCCGCACAGACAGGGTGGTGGTCTGAAGCTTTCTTT